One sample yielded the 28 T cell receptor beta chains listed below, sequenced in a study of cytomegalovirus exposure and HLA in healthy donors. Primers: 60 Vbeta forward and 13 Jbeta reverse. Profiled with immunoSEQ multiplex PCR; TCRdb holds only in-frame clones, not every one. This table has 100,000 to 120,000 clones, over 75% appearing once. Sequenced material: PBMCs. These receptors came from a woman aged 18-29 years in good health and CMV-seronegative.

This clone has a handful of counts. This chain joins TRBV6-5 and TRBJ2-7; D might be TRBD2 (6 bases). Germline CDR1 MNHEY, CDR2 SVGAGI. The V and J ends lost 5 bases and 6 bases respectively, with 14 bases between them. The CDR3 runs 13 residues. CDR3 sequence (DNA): TGTGCCAGCAGTCCGGGACTCTTCAGCGAGCAGTACGTC. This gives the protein CASSPGLFSEQYV.

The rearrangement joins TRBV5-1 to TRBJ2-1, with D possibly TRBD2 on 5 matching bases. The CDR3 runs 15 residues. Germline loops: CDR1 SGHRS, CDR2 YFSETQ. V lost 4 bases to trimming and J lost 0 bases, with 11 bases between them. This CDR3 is CASSPSGSSYNEQFF. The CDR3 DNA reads TGCGCCAGCAGCCCAAGCGGTAGCTCCTACAATGAGCAGTTCTTC. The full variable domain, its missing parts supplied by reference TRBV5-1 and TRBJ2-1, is KAGVTQTPRYLIKTRGQQVTLSCSPISGHRSVSWYQQTPGQGLQFLFEYFSETQRNKGNFPGRFSGRQFSNSRSEMNVSTLELGDSALYLCASSPSGSSYNEQFFGPGTRLTVL.

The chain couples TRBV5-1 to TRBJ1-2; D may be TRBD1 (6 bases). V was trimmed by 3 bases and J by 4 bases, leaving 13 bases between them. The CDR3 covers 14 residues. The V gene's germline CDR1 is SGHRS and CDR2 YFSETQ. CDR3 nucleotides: TGCGCCAGCAGCTCATACCAGGGGTTCTATGGCTACACCTTC. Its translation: CASSSYQGFYGYTF.

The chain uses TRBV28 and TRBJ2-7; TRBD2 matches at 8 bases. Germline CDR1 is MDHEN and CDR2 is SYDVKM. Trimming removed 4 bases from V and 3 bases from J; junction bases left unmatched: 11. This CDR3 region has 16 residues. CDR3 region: CASSSLGGELIYEQYF. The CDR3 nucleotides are TGTGCCAGCAGTTCCCTCGGGGGGGAATTGATCTACGAGCAGTACTTC.

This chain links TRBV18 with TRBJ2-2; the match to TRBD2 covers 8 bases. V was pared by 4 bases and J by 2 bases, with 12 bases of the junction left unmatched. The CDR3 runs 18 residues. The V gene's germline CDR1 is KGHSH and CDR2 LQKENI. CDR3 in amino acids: CASSQFPPGTSNTGELFF. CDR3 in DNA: TGTGCCAGCTCACAATTCCCCCCGGGGACTAGTAACACCGGGGAGCTGTTTTTT.

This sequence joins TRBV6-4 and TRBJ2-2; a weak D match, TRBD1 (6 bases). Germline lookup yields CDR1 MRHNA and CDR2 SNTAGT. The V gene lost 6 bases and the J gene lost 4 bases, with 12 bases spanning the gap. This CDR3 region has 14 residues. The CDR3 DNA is TGTGCCAGCAGAGTGGACAGAGGCACCGGGGAGCTGTTTTTT. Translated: CASRVDRGTGELFF.

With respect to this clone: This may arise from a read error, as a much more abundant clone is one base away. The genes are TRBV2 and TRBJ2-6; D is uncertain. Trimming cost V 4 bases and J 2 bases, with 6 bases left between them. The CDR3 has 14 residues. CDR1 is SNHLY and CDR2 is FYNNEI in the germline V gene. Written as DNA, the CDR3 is TGTGCCAGCAGTGGCGTCCCTGGGGCCAACGTCCTGACTTTC. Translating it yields CASSGVPGANVLTF. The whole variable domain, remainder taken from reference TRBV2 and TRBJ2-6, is EPEVTQTPSHQVTQMGQEVILRCVPISNHLYFYWYRQILGQKVEFLVSFYNNEISEKSEIFDDQFSVERPDGSNFTLKIRSTKLEDSAMYFCASSGVPGANVLTFGAGSRLTVL.

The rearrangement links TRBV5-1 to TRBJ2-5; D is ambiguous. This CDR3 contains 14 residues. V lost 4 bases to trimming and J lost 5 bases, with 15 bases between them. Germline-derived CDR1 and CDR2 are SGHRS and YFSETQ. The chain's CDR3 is CASSQTPVKETQYF. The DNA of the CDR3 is TGCGCCAGCAGCCAGACACCCGTTAAGGAGACCCAGTACTTC. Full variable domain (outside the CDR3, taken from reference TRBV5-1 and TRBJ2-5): KAGVTQTPRYLIKTRGQQVTLSCSPISGHRSVSWYQQTPGQGLQFLFEYFSETQRNKGNFPGRFSGRQFSNSRSEMNVSTLELGDSALYLCASSQTPVKETQYFGPGTRLLVL.

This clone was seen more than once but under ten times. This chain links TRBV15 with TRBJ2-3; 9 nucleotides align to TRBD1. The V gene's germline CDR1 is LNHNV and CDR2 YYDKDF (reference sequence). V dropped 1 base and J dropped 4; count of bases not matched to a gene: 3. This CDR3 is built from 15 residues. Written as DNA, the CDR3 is TGTGCCACCAGCAGAGGAACAGGGGGCGCAGATACGCAGTATTTT. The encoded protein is CATSRGTGGADTQYF.

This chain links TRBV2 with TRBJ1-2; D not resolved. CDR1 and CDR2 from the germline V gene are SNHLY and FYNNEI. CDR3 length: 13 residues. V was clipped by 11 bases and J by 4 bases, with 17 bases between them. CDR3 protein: CASPREPLYGYTF. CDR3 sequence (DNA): TGTGCCTCCCCCCGGGAGCCCCTCTATGGCTACACCTTC.

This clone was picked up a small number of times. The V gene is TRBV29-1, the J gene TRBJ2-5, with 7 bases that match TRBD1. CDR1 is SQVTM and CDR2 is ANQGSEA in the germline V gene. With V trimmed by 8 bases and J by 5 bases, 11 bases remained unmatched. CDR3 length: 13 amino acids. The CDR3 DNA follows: TGCAGCTCCTTTACAGGGGTAGGGGAGACCCAGTACTTC. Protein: CSSFTGVGETQYF.

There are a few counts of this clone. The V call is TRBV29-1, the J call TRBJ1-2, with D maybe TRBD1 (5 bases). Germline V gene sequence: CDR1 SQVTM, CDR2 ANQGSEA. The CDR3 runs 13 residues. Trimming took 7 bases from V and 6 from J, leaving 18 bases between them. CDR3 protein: CSAAGRMMNGYTF. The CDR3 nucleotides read TGCAGCGCCGCGGGACGGATGATGAATGGCTACACCTTC.

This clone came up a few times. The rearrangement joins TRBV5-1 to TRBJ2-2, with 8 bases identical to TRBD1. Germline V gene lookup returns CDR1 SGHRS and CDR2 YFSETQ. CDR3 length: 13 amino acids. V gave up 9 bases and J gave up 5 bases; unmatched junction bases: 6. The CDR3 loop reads CATQGARTGELFF. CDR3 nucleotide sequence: TGCGCCACTCAGGGGGCGCGGACCGGGGAGCTGTTTTTT. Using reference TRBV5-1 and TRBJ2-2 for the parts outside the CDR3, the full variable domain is KAGVTQTPRYLIKTRGQQVTLSCSPISGHRSVSWYQQTPGQGLQFLFEYFSETQRNKGNFPGRFSGRQFSNSRSEMNVSTLELGDSALYLCATQGARTGELFFGEGSRLTVL.

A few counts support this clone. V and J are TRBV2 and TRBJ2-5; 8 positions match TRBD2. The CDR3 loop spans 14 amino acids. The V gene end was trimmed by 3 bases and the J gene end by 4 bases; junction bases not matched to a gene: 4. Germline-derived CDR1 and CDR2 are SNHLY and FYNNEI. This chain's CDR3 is CASSETSALETQYF. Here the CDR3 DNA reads TGTGCCAGCAGTGAGACTAGCGCGCTAGAGACCCAGTACTTC.

The CDR3 DNA reads as TGTGCCAGTAGTATGCTAGCGGGGGCGGGAGAGACCCAGTACTTC. The encoded protein is CASSMLAGAGETQYF. The genes are TRBV19 and TRBJ2-5, with TRBD2 matching 10 bases. Germline lookup yields CDR1 LNHDA and CDR2 SQIVND (reference sequence). With 3 bases clipped from V and 4 bases from J, the junction kept 5 bases outside the gene matches. The CDR3 runs 15 residues.

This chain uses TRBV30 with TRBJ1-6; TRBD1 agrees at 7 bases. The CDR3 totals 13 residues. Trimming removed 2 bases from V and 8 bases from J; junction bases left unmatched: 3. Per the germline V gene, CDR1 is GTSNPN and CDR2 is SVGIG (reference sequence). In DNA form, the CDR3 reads TGTGCCTGGAGTAGACAGGGAGATTCACCCCTCCACTTT. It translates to CAWSRQGDSPLHF.

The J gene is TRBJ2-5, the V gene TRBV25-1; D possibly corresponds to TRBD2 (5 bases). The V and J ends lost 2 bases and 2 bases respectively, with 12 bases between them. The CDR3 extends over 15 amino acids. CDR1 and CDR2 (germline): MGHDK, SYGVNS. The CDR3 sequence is CASSELGSGQETQYF. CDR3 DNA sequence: TGTGCCAGCAGTGAACTGGGGAGTGGGCAAGAGACCCAGTACTTC.

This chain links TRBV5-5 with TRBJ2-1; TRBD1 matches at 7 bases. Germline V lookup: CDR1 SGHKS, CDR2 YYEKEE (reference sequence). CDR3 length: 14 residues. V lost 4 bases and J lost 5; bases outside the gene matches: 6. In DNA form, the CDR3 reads TGTGCCAGCAGCATGGGACAGATTAACAATGAGCAGTTCTTC. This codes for CASSMGQINNEQFF.

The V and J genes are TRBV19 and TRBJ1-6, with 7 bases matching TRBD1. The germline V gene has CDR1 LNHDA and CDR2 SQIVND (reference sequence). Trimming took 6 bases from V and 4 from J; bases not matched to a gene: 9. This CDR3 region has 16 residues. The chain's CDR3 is CASSPPGQPYNSPLHF. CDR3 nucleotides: TGTGCCAGTAGCCCTCCGGGACAGCCGTATAATTCACCCCTCCACTTT.

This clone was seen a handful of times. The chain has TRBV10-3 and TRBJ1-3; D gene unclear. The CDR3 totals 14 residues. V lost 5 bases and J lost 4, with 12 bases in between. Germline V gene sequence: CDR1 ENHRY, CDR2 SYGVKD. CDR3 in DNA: TGTGCCATCAGTACGTCTTACAGCGGAAACACCATATATTTT. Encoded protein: CAISTSYSGNTIYF.

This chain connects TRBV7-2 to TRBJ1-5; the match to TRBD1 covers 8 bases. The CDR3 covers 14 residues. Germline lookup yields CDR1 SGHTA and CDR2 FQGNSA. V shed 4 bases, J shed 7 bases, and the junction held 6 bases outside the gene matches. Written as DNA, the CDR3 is TGTGCCAGCAGCTCACGACAGGGGTGGCAGCCCCAGCATTTT. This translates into CASSSRQGWQPQHF.

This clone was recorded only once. The CDR3 loop is CASSGSPSTEQFF. For the CDR3, the DNA is TGTGCCAGCAGCGGGAGTCCTAGCACTGAGCAGTTCTTC. The chain carries TRBV5-6 and TRBJ2-1; D is possibly TRBD2 (5 bases). CDR3 size: 13 residues. The V and J ends lost 4 bases and 9 bases respectively, with 14 bases between them. Germline assignment: CDR1 SGHDT and CDR2 YYEEEE.

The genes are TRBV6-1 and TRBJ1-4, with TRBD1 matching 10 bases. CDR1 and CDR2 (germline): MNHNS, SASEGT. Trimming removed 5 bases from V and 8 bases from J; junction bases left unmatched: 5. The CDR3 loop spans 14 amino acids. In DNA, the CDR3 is TGTGCCAGCAGTCTGGACAGGGGGTTCGAAAAACTGTTTTTT. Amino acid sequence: CASSLDRGFEKLFF.

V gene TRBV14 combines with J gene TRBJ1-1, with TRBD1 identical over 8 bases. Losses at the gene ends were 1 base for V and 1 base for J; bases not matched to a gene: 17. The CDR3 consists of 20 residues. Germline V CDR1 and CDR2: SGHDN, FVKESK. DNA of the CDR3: TGTGCCAGCAGCCAAGTGGGGGTCAGGACAGGGCGATTTCGGAACACTGAAGCTTTCTTT. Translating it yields CASSQVGVRTGRFRNTEAFF. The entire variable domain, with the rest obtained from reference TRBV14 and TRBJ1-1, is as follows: EAGVTQFPSHSVIEKGQTVTLRCDPISGHDNLYWYRRVMGKEIKFLLHFVKESKQDESGMPNNRFLAERTGGTYSTLKVQPAELEDSGVYFCASSQVGVRTGRFRNTEAFFGQGTRLTVV.

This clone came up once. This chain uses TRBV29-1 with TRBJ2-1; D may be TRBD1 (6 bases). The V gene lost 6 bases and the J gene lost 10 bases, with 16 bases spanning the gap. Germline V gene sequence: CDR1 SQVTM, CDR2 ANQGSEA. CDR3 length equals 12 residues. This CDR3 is CSVEQSGDEQFF. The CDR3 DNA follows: TGCAGCGTAGAGCAATCAGGGGACGAGCAGTTCTTC.

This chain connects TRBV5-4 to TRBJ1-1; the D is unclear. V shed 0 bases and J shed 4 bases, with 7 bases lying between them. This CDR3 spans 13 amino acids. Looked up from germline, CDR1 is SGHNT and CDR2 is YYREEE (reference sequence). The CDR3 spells CASSLGGGTEAFF. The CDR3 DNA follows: TGTGCCAGCAGCTTGGGGGGAGGCACTGAAGCTTTCTTT.

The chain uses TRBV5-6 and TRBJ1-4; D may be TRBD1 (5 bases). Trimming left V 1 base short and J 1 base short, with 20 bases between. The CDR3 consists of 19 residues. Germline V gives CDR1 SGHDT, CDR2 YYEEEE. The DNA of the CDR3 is TGTGCCAGCAGCTTGAAGGGTGGGGCCCCCAAAAAAACTAATGAAAAACTGTTTTTT. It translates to CASSLKGGAPKKTNEKLFF.

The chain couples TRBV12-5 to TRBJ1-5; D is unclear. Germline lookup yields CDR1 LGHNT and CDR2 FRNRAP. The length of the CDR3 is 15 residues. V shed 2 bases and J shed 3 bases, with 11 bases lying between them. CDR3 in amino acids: CASGLYPPDNQPQHF. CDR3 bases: TGTGCTAGTGGTTTGTACCCCCCAGACAATCAGCCCCAGCATTTT.